The 29 T cell receptor beta chains below come from one sample, sequenced in a study of blood T cell repertoires in COVID-19. Here immunoSEQ multiplex PCR was the method, and the copy in TCRdb shows in-frame clones only, minus some. The sample records 200,000 to 300,000 clones, 80% to 90% being singletons. The sample taken for sequencing was peripheral blood. Source of these receptors: a woman aged 40 to 50 who had recovered from COVID-19.

This chain connects TRBV3-1 (or the pseudogene TRBV3-2) to TRBJ2-1, with 15 nucleotides matching TRBD2. In germline, CDR1 is LGHDT, CDR2 YNNKEL (reference sequence). Trimming at V came to 4 bases and at J to 1 base, leaving 5 bases not matched to a gene. The CDR3 has 18 amino acids. CDR3 nucleotides: TGTGCCAGCAGCCTAGGACTAGCGGGGGGGCAATCCTACAATGAGCAGTTCTTC. Its protein is CASSLGLAGGQSYNEQFF.

DNA for the CDR3: TGTGCCAGCAGTTACGACCCTCGGGGGGTGAACACTGAAGCTTTCTTT. Translating gives CASSYDPRGVNTEAFF. The genes are TRBV6-5 and TRBJ1-1; maybe TRBD1 (5 bases). The CDR3 loop spans 16 amino acids. Germline V lookup: CDR1 MNHEY, CDR2 SVGAGI. The germline V and J ends were trimmed by 2 bases and 0 bases, with 13 bases remaining between them.

This clone was seen a handful of times. The chain links TRBV5-6 to TRBJ2-2; the match to TRBD2 covers 8 bases. Germline loops: CDR1 SGHDT, CDR2 YYEEEE. The V and J ends lost 3 bases and 6 bases, in that order; junction bases with no gene match: 19. The CDR3 extends over 19 amino acids. The CDR3 sequence: CASSSAEAGAPTRAGELFF. As DNA, the CDR3 is TGTGCCAGCAGCTCAGCGGAAGCGGGGGCCCCAACAAGGGCCGGGGAGCTGTTTTTT.

The genes are TRBV18 and TRBJ2-3, with 7 bases aligning to TRBD2. CDR1 KGHSH and CDR2 LQKENI come from the germline V gene. Germline trimming cut 6 bases from V and 2 bases from J; bases unmatched to any gene: 5. CDR3 length equals 14 residues. The CDR3 bases are TGTGCCAGCTCGCTGAGCGGGATCACAGATACGCAGTATTTT. Translated: CASSLSGITDTQYF.

This sequence joins TRBV7-8 and TRBJ1-3; D call uncertain. The CDR3 extends over 16 amino acids. V dropped 1 base and J dropped 0 bases, with 10 bases sitting between them. In germline, CDR1 is SGHVS, CDR2 FQNEAQ. CDR3 in amino acids: CASSLGLPLSGNTIYF. In nucleotides, the CDR3 is TGTGCCAGCAGCTTAGGACTCCCCCTCTCTGGAAACACCATATATTTT.

This chain links TRBV9 with TRBJ2-2, with TRBD1 matching over 7 bases. This CDR3 region has 16 residues. Per the germline V gene, CDR1 is SGDLS and CDR2 is YYNGEE. V was clipped by 0 bases and J by 4 bases; unmatched bases: 6. The CDR3 here is CASSVAGQSSTGELFF. CDR3 DNA: TGTGCCAGCAGCGTAGCGGGACAGTCATCCACCGGGGAGCTGTTTTTT.

This clone was counted between two and nine times. The chain employs TRBV2 and TRBJ2-2; tentatively, D is TRBD1 (5 bases). The CDR3 is 14 residues long. In germline, CDR1 is SNHLY, CDR2 FYNNEI. Trimming removed 8 bases from V and 4 bases from J, with 14 bases in between. This CDR3 reads CASSLQGLTGELFF. The CDR3, as DNA: TGTGCCAGCTCATTGCAGGGCCTCACCGGGGAGCTGTTTTTT. The whole variable domain, filled in from reference TRBV2 and TRBJ2-2, reads EPEVTQTPSHQVTQMGQEVILRCVPISNHLYFYWYRQILGQKVEFLVSFYNNEISEKSEIFDDQFSVERPDGSNFTLKIRSTKLEDSAMYFCASSLQGLTGELFFGEGSRLTVL.

In DNA, the CDR3 is TGCAGCGTTGTAAACCCGGACGGGAATGGCTACACCTTC. It translates to CSVVNPDGNGYTF. The chain has TRBV29-1 and TRBJ1-2, with D uncertain. This CDR3 has 13 residues. The ends were cut back, 4 bases at V and 6 bases at J, with 15 bases in the middle. Germline V CDR1 and CDR2: SQVTM, ANQGSEA.

This chain joins TRBV6-5 and TRBJ2-2; the D gene is possibly TRBD1 (7 bases). The CDR3 spans 14 residues. Germline CDR1 is MNHEY and CDR2 is SVGAGI. The V end was cut by 6 bases, the J end by 7 bases, with 15 bases between. In DNA, the CDR3 is TGTGCCAGCAGGCCGACCAGGGGGGTCGGGGAGCTGTTTTTT. Amino acid sequence: CASRPTRGVGELFF.

The CDR3 region is CASSSRGVAGVYEQYF. The CDR3 bases are TGTGCCAGCAGCTCCCGAGGGGTAGCGGGGGTCTACGAGCAGTACTTC. The chain joins TRBV7-2 to TRBJ2-7, with 9 positions matching TRBD2. J lost 3 bases, V lost 4 bases, and 10 bases had no gene match. Germline CDR1 reads SGHTA; CDR2 reads FQGNSA. The CDR3 is 16 amino acids.

This clone appeared a few times. This chain links TRBV13 with TRBJ1-5; weak D call: TRBD1 (6 bases). V dropped 5 bases and J dropped 0 bases, with 11 bases sitting between them. Per germline, CDR1 PRHDT and CDR2 FYEKMQ (reference sequence). There are 15 residues in the CDR3. CDR3 protein: CASSTRGSSNQPQHF. The CDR3 DNA is TGTGCCAGCAGCACCAGGGGAAGTAGCAATCAGCCCCAGCATTTT.

The rearrangement joins TRBV2 to TRBJ2-4, with D possibly matching TRBD1 (6 bases). This CDR3 has 13 residues. CDR1 SNHLY and CDR2 FYNNEI come from the germline V gene. V was clipped by 4 bases and J by 5 bases, with 9 bases between them. Written as DNA, the CDR3 is TGTGCCAGCAGTGTCTCAGGGGAAAACATTCAGTACTTC. Its protein is CASSVSGENIQYF.

On this clone: Different DNA sequences within this sample yield the same CDR3. The CDR3 sequence: CASSAGSTDTQYF. As DNA, the CDR3 is TGCGCCAGCAGCGCCGGGAGCACAGATACGCAGTATTTT. This chain uses TRBV5-1 with TRBJ2-3; D is uncertain. Germline CDR1 reads SGHRS; CDR2 reads YFSETQ. This CDR3 has 13 residues. V lost 4 bases and J 0 bases, leaving 6 bases between the germline ends.

The chain employs TRBV2 and TRBJ2-1; D is unresolved. V lost 1 base, J lost 12 bases, and 10 bases lay in between. Germline V gene lookup returns CDR1 SNHLY and CDR2 FYNNEI. The CDR3 is 12 residues long. The CDR3 spells CASSEVPGPQFF. The CDR3 DNA reads TGTGCCAGCAGTGAAGTTCCGGGTCCGCAGTTCTTC.

This clone came up once. V gene TRBV6-1 combines with J gene TRBJ2-2, with 8 bases aligning to TRBD1. With 4 bases clipped from V and 2 bases from J, the junction kept 9 bases outside the gene matches. Germline V CDR1 and CDR2: MNHNS, SASEGT. The CDR3 runs 17 residues. For the CDR3, the DNA is TGTGCCAGCAGTGGGGGGGCCGGGACAGGTAACACCGGGGAGCTGTTTTTT. Amino acids: CASSGGAGTGNTGELFF.

The chain carries TRBV11-2 and TRBJ2-2, with 7 bases that match TRBD1. The germline V gene encodes CDR1 SGHAT and CDR2 FQNNGV. Trimming cost V 6 bases and J 5 bases; bases outside gene matches: 12. The CDR3 contains 16 residues. The CDR3 DNA is TGTGCCAGCAGACGTCCCCTGACAGGGACGACCGGGGAGCTGTTTTTT. Translated, it gives CASRRPLTGTTGELFF.

The rearrangement uses TRBV7-7 and TRBJ2-3, with 10 bases aligning to TRBD2. From germline, CDR1 is SSHAT and CDR2 FNYEAQ (reference sequence). The junction had 7 bases not matched to a gene; V was cut back by 5 bases and J by 5 bases. The CDR3 has 15 residues. The CDR3 sequence is CASSKAGGVGDTQYF. CDR3 nucleotide sequence: TGTGCCAGCAGCAAAGCGGGGGGGGTTGGAGATACGCAGTATTTT.

The V and J genes are TRBV15 and TRBJ1-4; 9 bases line up with TRBD1. CDR3 length: 16 residues. Germline CDR1 reads LNHNV; CDR2 reads YYDKDF (reference sequence). V lost 5 bases and J lost 6; bases outside the gene matches: 10. CDR3 nucleotides: TGTGCCACCAGCCCACCGGGACAGGGTCAGGATGAAAAACTGTTTTTT. Protein product: CATSPPGQGQDEKLFF.

The chain recombines TRBV7-8 with TRBJ2-6; D is uncertain. Between the trimmed V and J ends, which lost 5 bases and 0 bases, there was a span of 14 bases. The CDR3 length is 17 residues. Germline V lookup: CDR1 SGHVS, CDR2 FQNEAQ. The DNA for the CDR3 is TGTGCCAGCAGCCTCTCTTGGGCATTCTCTGGGGCCAACGTCCTGACTTTC. This codes for CASSLSWAFSGANVLTF.

This clone was seen just once. The rearrangement joins TRBV4-3 to TRBJ2-7, with D possibly matching TRBD1 (6 bases). Germline V gene data show CDR1 as LGHNA and CDR2 as YSLEER. This CDR3 spans 14 amino acids. The V and J ends lost 1 base and 2 bases respectively, with 9 bases between them. This CDR3 is CASSQVEGAYEQYF. CDR3 coding DNA: TGCGCCAGCAGCCAAGTTGAGGGGGCCTACGAGCAGTACTTC.

J is TRBJ2-7 and V is TRBV9, with 9 nucleotides matching TRBD1. Trimming removed 4 bases from V and 1 base from J; junction bases left unmatched: 12. The length of the CDR3 is 17 residues. CDR1 and CDR2 from the germline V gene are SGDLS and YYNGEE. CDR3 region: CASSPTGTGIRSYEQYF. CDR3 DNA: TGTGCCAGCAGCCCTACCGGGACAGGGATTCGATCCTACGAGCAGTACTTC.

Written as DNA, the CDR3 is TGTGCCTGGGGGACAGCCTCTCCGGGAAACACCATATATTTT. This encodes CAWGTASPGNTIYF. The gene calls are TRBV30 and TRBJ1-3; TRBD1 matches 7 bases. Looked up from germline, CDR1 is GTSNPN and CDR2 is SVGIG (reference sequence). The junction had 8 bases not matched to a gene; V was cut back by 5 bases and J by 4 bases. The CDR3 is made up of 14 amino acids.

This chain connects TRBV7-3 to TRBJ2-2; 7 bases agree with TRBD2. The V gene end was trimmed by 3 bases and the J gene end by 5 bases; junction bases not matched to a gene: 6. Germline values: CDR1 SGHTA, CDR2 FQGTGA. This CDR3 is built from 15 residues. CDR3 in amino acids: CASSFRGGYTGELFF. DNA for the CDR3: TGTGCCAGCAGCTTCCGCGGGGGTTATACCGGGGAGCTGTTTTTT.

The CDR3 nucleotides read TGTGCCAGCATCCGATCGAGCGCCAAAAACATTCAGTACTTC. It is translated as CASIRSSAKNIQYF. The chain recombines TRBV28 with TRBJ2-4; unclear D gene. The CDR3 runs 14 residues. Germline V gene sequence: CDR1 MDHEN, CDR2 SYDVKM. Trimming removed 7 bases from V and 1 base from J, with 11 bases in between.

The chain carries TRBV27 and TRBJ1-4, with D perhaps TRBD1 (5 bases). This CDR3 region has 18 residues. The germline V gene has CDR1 MNHEY and CDR2 SMNVEV (reference sequence). The V end was cut by 6 bases, the J end by 1 base, with 21 bases between. CDR3 loop: CASSLGGWYQGTNEKLFF. The DNA for the CDR3 is TGTGCCAGCAGCCTCGGGGGGTGGTATCAGGGAACTAATGAAAAACTGTTTTTT.

The chain combines TRBV6-1 with TRBJ2-7; D possibly corresponds to TRBD2 (7 bases). Trimming removed 1 base from V and 4 bases from J, with 20 bases in between. The CDR3 consists of 17 residues. The germline V gene has CDR1 MNHNS and CDR2 SASEGT. CDR3 amino acids: CASSEDRGRGGAYEQYF. The CDR3, as DNA: TGTGCCAGCAGTGAAGATCGGGGGAGAGGGGGGGCTTACGAGCAGTACTTC.

The V gene is TRBV19, the J gene TRBJ2-7; 7 nucleotides match TRBD1. V trimming: 10 bases; J trimming: 2 bases; junction bases outside the gene matches: 5. The CDR3 loop spans 12 amino acids. Germline lookup yields CDR1 LNHDA and CDR2 SQIVND (reference sequence). The CDR3 DNA reads TGTGCCACACGGACAGGCCCCTACGAGCAGTACTTC. Translation gives CATRTGPYEQYF. Drawing the rest from reference TRBV19 and TRBJ2-7, the complete variable domain is DGGITQSPKYLFRKEGQNVTLSCEQNLNHDAMYWYRQDPGQGLRLIYYSQIVNDFQKGDIAEGYSVSREKKESFPLTVTSAQKNPTAFYLCATRTGPYEQYFGPGTRLTVT.

This clone was picked up one time. This chain connects TRBV29-1 to TRBJ2-2, with TRBD2 matching over 8 bases. Germline CDR1 reads SQVTM; CDR2 reads ANQGSEA. V trimming: 7 bases; J trimming: 0 bases; junction bases outside the gene matches: 4. This CDR3 is 14 amino acids long. CDR3 residues: CSAWTSPNTGELFF. CDR3 sequence (DNA): TGCAGCGCCTGGACTAGCCCGAACACCGGGGAGCTGTTTTTT.

The rearrangement joins TRBV19 to TRBJ1-2; D is perhaps TRBD1 (6 bases). This CDR3 region has 15 residues. Looked up from germline, CDR1 is LNHDA and CDR2 is SQIVND (reference sequence). Trimming stripped 5 bases from V and 4 bases from J, with 17 bases between. CDR3 amino acids: CASSPSTGGGYGYTF. For the CDR3, the DNA is TGTGCCAGTAGTCCCTCGACAGGTGGGGGCTATGGCTACACCTTC.